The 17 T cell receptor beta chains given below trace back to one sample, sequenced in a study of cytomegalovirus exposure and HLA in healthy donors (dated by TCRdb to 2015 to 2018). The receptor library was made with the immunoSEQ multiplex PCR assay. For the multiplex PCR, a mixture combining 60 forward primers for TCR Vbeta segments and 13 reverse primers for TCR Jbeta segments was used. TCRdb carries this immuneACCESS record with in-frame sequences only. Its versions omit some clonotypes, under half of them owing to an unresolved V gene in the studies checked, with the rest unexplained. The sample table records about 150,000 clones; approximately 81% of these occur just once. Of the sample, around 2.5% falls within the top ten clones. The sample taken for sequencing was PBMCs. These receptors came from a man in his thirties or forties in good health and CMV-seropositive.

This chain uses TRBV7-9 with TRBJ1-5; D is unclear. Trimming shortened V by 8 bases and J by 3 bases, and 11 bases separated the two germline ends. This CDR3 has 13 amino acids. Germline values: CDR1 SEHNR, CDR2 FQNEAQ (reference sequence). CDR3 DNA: TGTGCCAGCGGTACAGACATCAATCAGCCCCAGCATTTT. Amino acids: CASGTDINQPQHF.

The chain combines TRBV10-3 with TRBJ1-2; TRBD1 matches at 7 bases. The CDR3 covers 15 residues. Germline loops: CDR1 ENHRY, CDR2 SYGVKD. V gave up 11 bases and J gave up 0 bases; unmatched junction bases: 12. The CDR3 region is CAATGEKLANYGYTF. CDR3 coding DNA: TGTGCCGCCACAGGGGAGAAGTTGGCTAACTATGGCTACACCTTC.

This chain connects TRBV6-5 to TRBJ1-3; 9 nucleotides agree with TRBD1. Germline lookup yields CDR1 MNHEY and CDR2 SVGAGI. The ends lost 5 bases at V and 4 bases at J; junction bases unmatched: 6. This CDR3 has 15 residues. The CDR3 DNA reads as TGTGCCAGCAGTCCCGACAGGGGGGAAGGAAACACCATATATTTT. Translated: CASSPDRGEGNTIYF.

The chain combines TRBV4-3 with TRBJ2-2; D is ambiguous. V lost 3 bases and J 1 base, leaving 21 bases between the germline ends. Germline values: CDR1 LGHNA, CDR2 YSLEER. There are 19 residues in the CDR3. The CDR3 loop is CASSQGPSGQPLNTGELFF. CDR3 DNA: TGCGCCAGCAGCCAGGGCCCGAGTGGGCAGCCTCTGAACACCGGGGAGCTGTTTTTT.

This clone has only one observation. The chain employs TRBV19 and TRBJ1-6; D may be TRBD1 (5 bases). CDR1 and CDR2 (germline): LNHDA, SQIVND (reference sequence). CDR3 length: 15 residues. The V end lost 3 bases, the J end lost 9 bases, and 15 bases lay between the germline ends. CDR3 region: CASSITAGNGSPLHF. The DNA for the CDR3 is TGTGCCAGTAGTATTACTGCAGGGAATGGTTCACCCCTCCACTTT.

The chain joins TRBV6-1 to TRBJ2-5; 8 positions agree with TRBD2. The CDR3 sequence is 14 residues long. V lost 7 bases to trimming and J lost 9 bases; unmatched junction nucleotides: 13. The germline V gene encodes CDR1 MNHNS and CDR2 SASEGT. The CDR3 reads CASTMTSVSEAQYF. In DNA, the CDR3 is TGTGCCAGCACCATGACTAGCGTGTCTGAGGCCCAGTACTTC.

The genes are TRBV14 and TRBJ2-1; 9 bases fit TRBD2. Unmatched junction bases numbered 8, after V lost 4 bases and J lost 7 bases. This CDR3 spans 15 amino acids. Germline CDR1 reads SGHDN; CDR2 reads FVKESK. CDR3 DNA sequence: TGTGCCAGCAGCCGCTTAGCGGGAGTTTCAAATGAGCAGTTCTTC. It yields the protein CASSRLAGVSNEQFF.

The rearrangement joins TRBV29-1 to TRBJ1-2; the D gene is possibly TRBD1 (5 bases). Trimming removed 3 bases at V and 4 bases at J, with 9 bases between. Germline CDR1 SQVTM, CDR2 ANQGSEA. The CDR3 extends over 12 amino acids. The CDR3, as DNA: TGCAGCGTTGACAGGGAGGGCTATGGCTACACCTTC. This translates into CSVDREGYGYTF.

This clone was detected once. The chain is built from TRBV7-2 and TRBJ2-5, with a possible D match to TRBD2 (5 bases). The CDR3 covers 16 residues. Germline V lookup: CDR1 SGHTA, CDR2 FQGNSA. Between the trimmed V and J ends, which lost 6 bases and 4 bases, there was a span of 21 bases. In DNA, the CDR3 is TGTGCCAGCAGTCAGTCCCCGCCGAGGGTGGGAGAGACCCAGTACTTC. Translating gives CASSQSPPRVGETQYF.

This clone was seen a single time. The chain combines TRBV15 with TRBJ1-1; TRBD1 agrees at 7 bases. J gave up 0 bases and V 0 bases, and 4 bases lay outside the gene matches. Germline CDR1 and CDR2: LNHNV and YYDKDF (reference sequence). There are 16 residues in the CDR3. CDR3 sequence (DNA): TGTGCCACCAGCAGAGATCCGGGACAGTTGAACACTGAAGCTTTCTTT. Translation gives CATSRDPGQLNTEAFF.

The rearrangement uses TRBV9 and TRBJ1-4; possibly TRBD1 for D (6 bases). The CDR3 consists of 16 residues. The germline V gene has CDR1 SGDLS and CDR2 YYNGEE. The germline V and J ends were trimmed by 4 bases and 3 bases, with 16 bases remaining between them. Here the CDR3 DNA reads TGTGCCAGCAGCCCTTCCCACGACAGGCCTAATGAAAAACTGTTTTTT. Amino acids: CASSPSHDRPNEKLFF.

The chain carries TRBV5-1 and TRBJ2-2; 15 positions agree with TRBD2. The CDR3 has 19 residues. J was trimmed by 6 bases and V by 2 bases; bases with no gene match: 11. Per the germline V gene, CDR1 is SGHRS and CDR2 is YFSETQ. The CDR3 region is CASSLDWTSGRAGAGELFF. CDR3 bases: TGCGCCAGCAGCTTAGACTGGACTAGCGGGAGGGCCGGGGCCGGGGAGCTGTTTTTT.

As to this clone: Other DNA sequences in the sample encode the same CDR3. The CDR3, as DNA: TGCAGCGTTGATAAAACTAGCTCCTACAATGAGCAGTTCTTC. It codes for CSVDKTSSYNEQFF. This rearrangement joins TRBV29-1 to TRBJ2-1, with a weak D call TRBD2 (5 bases). V was trimmed by 3 bases and J by 0 bases, leaving 9 bases between them. This CDR3 contains 14 residues. Germline V gives CDR1 SQVTM, CDR2 ANQGSEA.

This CDR3 reads CASSPGTGREGDQETQYF. The CDR3 nucleotides read TGTGCCAGCAGCCCCGGGACAGGGAGAGAGGGGGACCAAGAGACCCAGTACTTC. The J gene is TRBJ2-5, the V gene TRBV27; 9 nucleotides agree with TRBD1. The CDR3 is made up of 18 amino acids. Germline values: CDR1 MNHEY, CDR2 SMNVEV (reference sequence). The V gene end was trimmed by 6 bases and the J gene end by 0 bases; junction bases not matched to a gene: 14.

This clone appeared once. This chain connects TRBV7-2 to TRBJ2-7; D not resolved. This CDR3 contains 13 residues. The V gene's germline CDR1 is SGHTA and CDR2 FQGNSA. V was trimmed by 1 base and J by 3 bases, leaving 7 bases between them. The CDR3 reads CASSLGARYEQYF. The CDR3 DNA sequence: TGTGCCAGCAGCTTAGGAGCACGCTACGAGCAGTACTTC. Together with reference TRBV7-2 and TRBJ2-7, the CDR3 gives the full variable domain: GAGVSQSPSNKVTEKGKDVELRCDPISGHTALYWYRQSLGQGLEFLIYFQGNSAPDKSGLPSDRFSAERTGGSVSTLTIQRTQQEDSAVYLCASSLGARYEQYFGPGTRLTVT.

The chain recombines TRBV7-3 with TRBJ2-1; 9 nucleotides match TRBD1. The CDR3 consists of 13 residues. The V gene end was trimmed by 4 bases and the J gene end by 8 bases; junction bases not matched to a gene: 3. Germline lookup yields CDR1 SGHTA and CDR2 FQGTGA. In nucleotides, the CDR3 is TGTGCCAGCAGCTCCGGACAGGGGTATGAGCAGTTCTTC. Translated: CASSSGQGYEQFF. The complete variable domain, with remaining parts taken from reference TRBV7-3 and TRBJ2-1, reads GAGVSQTPSNKVTEKGKYVELRCDPISGHTALYWYRQSLGQGPEFLIYFQGTGAADDSGLPNDRFFAVRPEGSVSTLKIQRTERGDSAVYLCASSSGQGYEQFFGPGTRLTVL.

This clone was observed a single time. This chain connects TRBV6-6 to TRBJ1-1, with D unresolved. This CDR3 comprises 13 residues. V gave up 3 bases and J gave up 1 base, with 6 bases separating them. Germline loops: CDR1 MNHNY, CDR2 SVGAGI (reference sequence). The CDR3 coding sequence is TGTGCCAGCAGTTATCGACAGAACACTGAAGCTTTCTTT. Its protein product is CASSYRQNTEAFF.